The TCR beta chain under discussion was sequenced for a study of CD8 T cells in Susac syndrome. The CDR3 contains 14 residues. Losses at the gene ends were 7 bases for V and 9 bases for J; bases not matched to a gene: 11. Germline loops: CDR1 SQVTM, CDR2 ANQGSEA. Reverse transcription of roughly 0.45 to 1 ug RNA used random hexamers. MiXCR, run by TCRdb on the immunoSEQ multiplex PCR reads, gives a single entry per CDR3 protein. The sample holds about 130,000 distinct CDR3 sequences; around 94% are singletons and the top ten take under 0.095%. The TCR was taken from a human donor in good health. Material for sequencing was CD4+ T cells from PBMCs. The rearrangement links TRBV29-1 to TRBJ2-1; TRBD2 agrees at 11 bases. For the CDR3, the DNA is TGCAGCGCTAAGAAACTAGCGGGAGTAGCTGAGCAGTTCTTC. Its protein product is CSAKKLAGVAEQFF.